Below are 11 T cell receptor beta chains sequenced from a single sample in a study of beta chain features in type 1 diabetes. Study-wide results and limits: Moderate yet significant TCRB CDR3 shortening was seen in Type 1 diabetes patients in all four CD4+ subsets.

Expressed TCRB transcripts got sequenced, as all isolated RNA was reverse transcribed. Profiled with immunoSEQ multiplex PCR; TCRdb holds only in-frame clones, not every one. The repertoire holds over 600,000 clones, with 9.5% to 15% as singletons. No cognate antigen is known for these TCRs. Material for sequencing was naive CD4+ T cells from blood. These receptors all stem from a man aged 30-40 years with type 1 diabetes.

The table lists this clone with a few counts. The chain is built from TRBV11-2 and TRBJ1-2; D unclear. The length of the CDR3 is 16 residues. Germline CDR1 and CDR2: SGHAT and FQNNGV. Trimming left V 5 bases short and J 0 bases short, with 16 bases between. As DNA, the CDR3 is TGTGCCAGCAGCGGGCGGCGGGCCTCTTCTAACTATGGCTACACCTTC. Translating it yields CASSGRRASSNYGYTF.

DNA for the CDR3: TGTGCCAGCAGCTTGGCCAGAAGCTCTGGAAACACCATATATTTT. This encodes CASSLARSSGNTIYF. The V and J genes are TRBV5-6 and TRBJ1-3; D ambiguous. From germline, CDR1 is SGHDT and CDR2 YYEEEE. The length of the CDR3 is 15 residues. V lost 0 bases to trimming and J lost 0 bases, with 7 bases between them.

This clone was observed a few times. Other DNA sequences in this specimen translate into the identical CDR3. V and J are TRBV30 and TRBJ1-2; the D gene is possibly TRBD1 (6 bases). The CDR3 is 13 residues long. The germline gives CDR1 GTSNPN, CDR2 SVGIG (reference sequence). Trimming stripped 5 bases from V and 4 bases from J, with 14 bases between. The CDR3, as DNA: TGTGCCTGGTCGCCTGGACAGAGCTATGGCTACACCTTC. Translation: CAWSPGQSYGYTF.

This clone was found a few times. The chain recombines TRBV10-3 with TRBJ2-1, with TRBD1 matching 7 bases. The CDR3 totals 18 residues. Germline trimming cut 4 bases from V and 0 bases from J; bases unmatched to any gene: 12. Germline CDR1 is ENHRY and CDR2 is SYGVKD. The CDR3 DNA sequence: TGTGCCATCAGTGCCGAGGGGACGGCAGGGGGCTCCTACAATGAGCAGTTCTTC. As protein: CAISAEGTAGGSYNEQFF.

The chain combines TRBV30 with TRBJ1-2; D is ambiguous. V lost 4 bases to trimming and J lost 8 bases, with 20 bases between them. The CDR3 runs 14 residues. The germline V gene has CDR1 GTSNPN and CDR2 SVGIG (reference sequence). CDR3 amino acids: CAWITPSGRWGYTF. The DNA for the CDR3 is TGTGCCTGGATTACTCCATCAGGAAGATGGGGCTACACCTTC. The full variable domain, its missing parts supplied by reference TRBV30 and TRBJ1-2, is SQTIHQWPATLVQPVGSPLSLECTVEGTSNPNLYWYRQAAGRGLQLLFYSVGIGQISSEVPQNLSASRPQDRQFILSSKKLLLSDSGFYLCAWITPSGRWGYTFGSGTRLTVV.

This clone has a handful of counts. This chain's CDR3 is CASSVGQGRLSSPLHF. The CDR3 bases are TGTGCCAGCAGCGTTGGACAGGGTAGGCTAAGTTCACCCCTCCACTTT. This chain connects TRBV9 to TRBJ1-6; TRBD1 aligns across 8 bases. Germline values: CDR1 SGDLS, CDR2 YYNGEE. The CDR3 sequence is 16 residues long. V shed 2 bases, J shed 9 bases, and the junction held 10 bases outside the gene matches.

This clone appeared a few times. The V call is TRBV4-3, the J call TRBJ1-4, with 8 bases that match TRBD1. From germline, CDR1 is LGHNA and CDR2 YSLEER. V lost 1 base and J lost 1; bases outside the gene matches: 5. The CDR3 length is 17 residues. The CDR3 bases are TGCGCCAGCAGCCAAGTCCAAACAGGGGGAACTAATGAAAAACTGTTTTTT. Encoded protein: CASSQVQTGGTNEKLFF.

The chain has TRBV14 and TRBJ1-4, with D hard to call. V lost 1 base to trimming and J lost 10 bases, with 7 bases between them. The V gene's germline CDR1 is SGHDN and CDR2 FVKESK. This CDR3 has 12 amino acids. In nucleotides, the CDR3 is TGTGCCAGCAGCCAAGGGAGAGGAAAACTGTTTTTT. This codes for CASSQGRGKLFF. Looking up the rest from reference TRBV14 and TRBJ1-4 gives the full variable domain: EAGVTQFPSHSVIEKGQTVTLRCDPISGHDNLYWYRRVMGKEIKFLLHFVKESKQDESGMPNNRFLAERTGGTYSTLKVQPAELEDSGVYFCASSQGRGKLFFGSGTQLSVL.

This clone was seen a few times. The rearrangement uses TRBV5-1 and TRBJ1-6; no definite D call. Per the germline V gene, CDR1 is SGHRS and CDR2 is YFSETQ. CDR3 size: 14 residues. V was pared by 0 bases and J by 10 bases, with 11 bases between. The CDR3 nucleotides are TGCGCCAGCAGCTTGGATCGATCCGGGTCACCCCTCCACTTT. Protein product: CASSLDRSGSPLHF.

The rearrangement links TRBV18 to TRBJ2-3; 10 bases fit TRBD1. The germline V gene has CDR1 KGHSH and CDR2 LQKENI. The ends lost 2 bases at V and 4 bases at J; junction bases unmatched: 3. The CDR3 has 15 amino acids. The CDR3 protein is CASSPGTGEADTQYF. Written as DNA, the CDR3 is TGTGCCAGCTCACCAGGGACAGGGGAAGCAGATACGCAGTATTTT.

This clone was detected a few times. The DNA for the CDR3 is TGTGCCAGCAGTGGCACCGGGGAGCTGTTTTTT. This encodes CASSGTGELFF. The rearrangement links TRBV11-3 to TRBJ2-2; no clear D. This CDR3 has 11 residues. The germline V and J ends were trimmed by 6 bases and 4 bases, with 3 bases remaining between them. Germline-derived CDR1 and CDR2 are SGHNT and YENEEA. Together with reference TRBV11-3 and TRBJ2-2, the CDR3 gives the full variable domain: EAGVVQSPRYKIIEKKQPVAFWCNPISGHNTLYWYLQNLGQGPELLIRYENEEAVDDSQLPKDRFSAERLKGVDSTLKIQPAELGDSAVYLCASSGTGELFFGEGSRLTVL.